The 27 T cell receptor beta chains reported below all come from one sample, sequenced in a study of blood T cell repertoires in COVID-19 (dated by TCRdb to the early 2020s). The library was produced with the immunoSEQ multiplex PCR assay. TCRdb retrieved this table from immuneACCESS and kept in-frame rearrangements only. Not all clones are present; in checked studies, unresolved V genes account for under half, and no reason is known for the remainder. The sample has 200,000 to 250,000 clones on record, 60% to 85% of them singletons. The ten largest clones represent about 7.2% of the sample. The specimen sequenced was peripheral blood. Source of these receptors: a woman aged 70 to 79 with acute or convalescent COVID-19.

This clone was seen a few times. The V and J genes are TRBV24-1 and TRBJ2-2; 8 positions match TRBD1. V lost 6 bases, J lost 4 bases, and 27 bases stayed unmatched. This CDR3 comprises 22 residues. Germline lookup yields CDR1 KGHDR and CDR2 SFDVKD. The CDR3 here is CATSLRSDRGSKKDRLTGELFF. The DNA for the CDR3 is TGTGCCACCAGTCTTAGGAGTGACAGGGGCTCTAAAAAAGACCGTCTCACCGGGGAGCTGTTTTTT.

The genes are TRBV3-1 (or the pseudogene TRBV3-2) and TRBJ2-7; D is unclear. CDR3 length: 12 amino acids. The germline V gene has CDR1 LGHDT and CDR2 YNNKEL (reference sequence). V lost 1 base, J lost 4 bases, and 5 bases lay in between. The CDR3 loop reads CASSQAAYEQYF. CDR3 bases: TGTGCCAGCAGCCAAGCCGCGTACGAGCAGTACTTC.

This clone has only a few counts. The genes are TRBV4-1 and TRBJ2-1, with D possibly TRBD1 on 6 matching bases. The germline gives CDR1 MGHRA, CDR2 YSYEKL. The CDR3 sequence is 15 residues long. V was trimmed by 7 bases and J by 0 bases, leaving 13 bases between them. The CDR3 sequence is CASKGDRHSYNEQFF. CDR3 bases: TGCGCCAGCAAAGGCGACAGGCACTCCTACAATGAGCAGTTCTTC.

The chain carries TRBV18 and TRBJ1-1; D remains ambiguous. V shed 6 bases and J shed 3 bases, with 23 bases lying between them. Germline loops: CDR1 KGHSH, CDR2 LQKENI. This CDR3 has 17 amino acids. CDR3 DNA: TGTGCCAGCTCCCCTTCTTCGGCGTCAGGTCAGGACACTGAAGCTTTCTTT. It yields the protein CASSPSSASGQDTEAFF.

In DNA form, the CDR3 reads TGTGCCAGCAGCTTAGGAGCTAGCGGGGCAACTAGCTCCTACAATGAGCAGTTCTTC. Protein product: CASSLGASGATSSYNEQFF. V gene TRBV11-2 combines with J gene TRBJ2-1, with 9 bases that match TRBD2. The V and J ends lost 1 base and 0 bases, in that order; junction bases with no gene match: 10. CDR3 length equals 19 residues. Germline CDR1 and CDR2: SGHAT and FQNNGV. Looking up the rest from reference TRBV11-2 and TRBJ2-1 gives the full variable domain: EAGVAQSPRYKIIEKRQSVAFWCNPISGHATLYWYQQILGQGPKLLIQFQNNGVVDDSQLPKDRFSAERLKGVDSTLKIQPAKLEDSAVYLCASSLGASGATSSYNEQFFGPGTRLTVL.

The chain has TRBV7-8 and TRBJ2-2; D perhaps matches TRBD2 (5 bases). In germline, CDR1 is SGHVS, CDR2 FQNEAQ. CDR3 length: 13 amino acids. Between the trimmed V and J ends, which lost 1 base and 7 bases, there was a span of 7 bases. The CDR3 DNA reads TGTGCCAGCAGCTTAGTGGGGAGCGGGGAGCTGTTTTTT. Amino acid sequence: CASSLVGSGELFF.

The V call is TRBV21-1, the J call TRBJ2-1; the table's D call, TRBD2, was not checked against the DNA. TRBV21-1 is termed a pseudogene. This CDR3 is built from 20 residues. The DNA of the CDR3 is TGTGCCAGCAGCAAAGCGCATGGACTAGCGGGGGGAATTTCGGAGAATGAGCAGTTCTTC. It translates to CASSKAHGLAGGISENEQFF.

The chain combines TRBV7-6 with TRBJ1-6; 8 nucleotides line up with TRBD1. This CDR3 has 18 amino acids. The germline gives CDR1 SGHVS, CDR2 FNYEAQ. V lost 0 bases to trimming and J lost 7 bases; unmatched junction nucleotides: 11. DNA for the CDR3: TGTGCCAGCAGCTTAGCGATTCGTCGGACAGGGAGGAATTCACCCCTCCACTTT. This gives the protein CASSLAIRRTGRNSPLHF. Supplemented by reference TRBV7-6 and TRBJ1-6, the full variable domain reads GAGVSQSPRYKVTKRGQDVALRCDPISGHVSLYWYRQALGQGPEFLTYFNYEAQQDKSGLPNDRFSAERPEGSISTLTIQRTEQRDSAMYRCASSLAIRRTGRNSPLHFGNGTRLTVT.

This chain uses TRBV25-1 with TRBJ1-2; D is possibly TRBD1 (6 bases). From germline, CDR1 is MGHDK and CDR2 SYGVNS. CDR3 length: 15 residues. The V end was cut by 1 base, the J end by 8 bases, with 17 bases between. CDR3 amino acids: CASSEWGTGFYGYTF. The CDR3 region has the DNA TGTGCCAGCAGTGAATGGGGCACAGGGTTCTACGGCTACACCTTC.

The V gene is TRBV4-2, the J gene TRBJ1-6; 7 bases agree with TRBD1. Germline V gene sequence: CDR1 LGHNA, CDR2 YNFKEQ. The CDR3 totals 17 residues. V lost 0 bases and J lost 6; bases outside the gene matches: 8. This chain's CDR3 is CASSQDRVAGGNSPLHF. The CDR3 coding sequence is TGTGCCAGCAGCCAAGATCGGGTGGCAGGGGGTAATTCACCCCTCCACTTT.

The rearrangement uses TRBV4-3 and TRBJ2-3; D is uncertain. Trimming took 4 bases from V and 2 from J, leaving 13 bases between them. Germline lookup yields CDR1 LGHNA and CDR2 YSLEER. The CDR3 is 15 amino acids. CDR3 protein: CASSRAAGNTDTQYF. In DNA form, the CDR3 reads TGCGCCAGCAGCCGGGCAGCAGGAAACACAGATACGCAGTATTTT.

This clone turned up a few times. The rearrangement links TRBV6-5 to TRBJ2-7; 7 bases map to TRBD1. Germline CDR1 reads MNHEY; CDR2 reads SVGAGI. Germline trimming cut 7 bases from V and 6 bases from J; bases unmatched to any gene: 9. This CDR3 is 13 amino acids long. CDR3 amino acids: CASTGTERSEQYF. CDR3 nucleotide sequence: TGTGCCAGCACAGGGACAGAGCGTTCCGAGCAGTACTTC.

The chain uses TRBV30 and TRBJ1-1; tentative D call: TRBD1 (5 bases). The germline V gene encodes CDR1 GTSNPN and CDR2 SVGIG (reference sequence). Between the trimmed V and J ends, which lost 5 bases and 4 bases, there was a span of 14 bases. The CDR3 contains 13 residues. CDR3 residues: CAWRGALSTEAFF. DNA of the CDR3: TGTGCCTGGCGTGGGGCTTTGAGCACTGAAGCTTTCTTT.

The gene calls are TRBV7-2 and TRBJ1-1; D gene unclear. The V gene's germline CDR1 is SGHTA and CDR2 FQGNSA. This CDR3 spans 14 amino acids. Trimming left V 3 bases short and J 4 bases short, with 12 bases between. The CDR3 reads CASSFYTSGTEAFF. The CDR3 coding sequence is TGTGCCAGCAGCTTCTATACTTCGGGCACTGAAGCTTTCTTT.

The gene calls are TRBV2 and TRBJ2-7; 12 positions match TRBD2. CDR3 size: 16 residues. Germline loops: CDR1 SNHLY, CDR2 FYNNEI. J gave up 5 bases and V 0 bases, and 5 bases lay outside the gene matches. The CDR3 DNA reads as TGTGCCAGCAGTGAAGCTCTAGCGGGGGGGCTTAACGAGCAGTACTTC. This sequence encodes CASSEALAGGLNEQYF.

V usage is TRBV24-1 and J usage is TRBJ2-5; D is perhaps TRBD1 (5 bases). The CDR3 totals 15 residues. Germline CDR1 KGHDR, CDR2 SFDVKD. The V gene lost 0 bases and the J gene lost 5 bases, with 12 bases spanning the gap. DNA of the CDR3: TGTGCCACCAGTGATTTGGGGGCAGGACCGGAGACCCAGTACTTC. Its translation is CATSDLGAGPETQYF.

The chain recombines TRBV29-1 with TRBJ1-2; D is possibly TRBD1 (5 bases). Between the trimmed V and J ends, which lost 4 bases and 6 bases, there was a span of 15 bases. Germline V gives CDR1 SQVTM, CDR2 ANQGSEA. This CDR3 spans 13 amino acids. CDR3: CSVGSDSKHGYTF. Here the CDR3 DNA reads TGCAGCGTTGGAAGCGACAGCAAGCATGGCTACACCTTC.

The table lists this clone with many counts. The chain employs TRBV3-1 (or the pseudogene TRBV3-2) and TRBJ2-7; D remains unclear. The CDR3 runs to 11 residues. V was trimmed by 2 bases and J by 5 bases, leaving 4 bases between them. Germline assignment: CDR1 LGHDT and CDR2 YNNKEL (reference sequence). CDR3 sequence: CASSQSDEQYF. The CDR3 coding sequence is TGTGCCAGCAGCCAATCCGACGAGCAGTACTTC.

The J gene is TRBJ1-5, the V gene TRBV6-5; D ambiguous. CDR1 is MNHEY, CDR2 SVGAGI, per germline. Trimming left V 6 bases short and J 7 bases short, with 10 bases between. The CDR3 is 12 residues long. The chain's CDR3 is CASSLPGQPQHF. The CDR3 DNA reads TGTGCCAGCAGCCTCCCGGGGCAGCCCCAGCATTTT.

The chain combines TRBV25-1 with TRBJ2-4; no definite D call. Germline assignment: CDR1 MGHDK and CDR2 SYGVNS. The V and J ends lost 6 bases and 6 bases respectively, with 9 bases between them. This CDR3 contains 12 residues. The CDR3 nucleotides are TGTGCCAGCAGCGCCAGTGGAAACATTCAGTACTTC. Translated: CASSASGNIQYF.

The chain couples TRBV9 to TRBJ2-7; D ambiguous. V was cut by 0 bases and J by 4 bases, with 11 bases left in between. The CDR3 length is 14 residues. Per germline, CDR1 SGDLS and CDR2 YYNGEE. As DNA, the CDR3 is TGTGCCAGCAGCGTAGCCCCCTCACTTTACGAGCAGTACTTC. This codes for CASSVAPSLYEQYF.

This sequence joins TRBV5-1 and TRBJ2-2; TRBD2 agrees at 9 bases. Germline lookup yields CDR1 SGHRS and CDR2 YFSETQ. The V gene end was trimmed by 0 bases and the J gene end by 7 bases; junction bases not matched to a gene: 10. The CDR3 runs 17 residues. The CDR3 sequence: CASSLGRGGASIGELFF. The CDR3 nucleotides read TGCGCCAGCAGCTTGGGACGCGGGGGGGCTTCAATCGGGGAGCTGTTTTTT.

The rearrangement uses TRBV7-8 and TRBJ2-1; 7 bases agree with TRBD1. Per the germline V gene, CDR1 is SGHVS and CDR2 is FQNEAQ. This CDR3 region has 13 residues. Losses at the gene ends were 5 bases for V and 5 bases for J; bases not matched to a gene: 3. CDR3 in DNA: TGTGCCAGCAGCCTAGACAGGGACAATGAGCAGTTCTTC. It is translated as CASSLDRDNEQFF.

The chain links TRBV9 to TRBJ1-5; 8 bases fit TRBD1. The V gene end was trimmed by 0 bases and the J gene end by 9 bases; junction bases not matched to a gene: 2. The CDR3 covers 13 residues. Germline loops: CDR1 SGDLS, CDR2 YYNGEE. The CDR3 here is CASSVGGTGPQHF. The CDR3 coding sequence is TGTGCCAGCAGCGTAGGGGGGACAGGGCCCCAGCATTTT.

V is TRBV18 and J is TRBJ1-2; D is uncertain. The germline V gene has CDR1 KGHSH and CDR2 LQKENI. Trimming removed 3 bases at V and 0 bases at J, with 8 bases between. The CDR3 runs 14 residues. The CDR3 here is CASSPLGANYGYTF. The CDR3 DNA is TGTGCCAGCTCACCGCTCGGAGCTAACTATGGCTACACCTTC.

This clone was counted a few times. This chain uses TRBV5-1 with TRBJ2-7; 13 nucleotides line up with TRBD2. V was clipped by 3 bases and J by 0 bases; unmatched bases: 9. The CDR3 has 18 amino acids. Germline V gene data show CDR1 as SGHRS and CDR2 as YFSETQ. CDR3 bases: TGCGCCAGCAGCTCCTCAGGGGGACTAGCGGGGATCTCCTACGAGCAGTACTTC. Protein product: CASSSSGGLAGISYEQYF.

This clone was detected only a few times. The chain is built from TRBV2 and TRBJ2-5, with D uncertain. Trimming took 11 bases from V and 0 from J, leaving 10 bases between them. Germline V gene lookup returns CDR1 SNHLY and CDR2 FYNNEI. CDR3 length: 12 amino acids. CDR3 residues: CASAANQETQYF. The CDR3 DNA follows: TGTGCCTCGGCGGCAAACCAAGAGACCCAGTACTTC.